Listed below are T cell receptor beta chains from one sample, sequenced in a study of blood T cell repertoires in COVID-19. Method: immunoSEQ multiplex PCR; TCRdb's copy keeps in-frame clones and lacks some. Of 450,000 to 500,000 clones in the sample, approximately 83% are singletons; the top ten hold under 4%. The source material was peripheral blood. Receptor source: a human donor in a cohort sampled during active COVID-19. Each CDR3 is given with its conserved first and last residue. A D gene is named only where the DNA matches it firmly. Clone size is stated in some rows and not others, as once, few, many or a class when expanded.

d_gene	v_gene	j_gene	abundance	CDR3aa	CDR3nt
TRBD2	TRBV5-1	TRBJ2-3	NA	CASSRTSGGTDTQYF	TGCGCCAGCAGCCGGACTAGCGGGGGCACAGATACGCAGTATTTT
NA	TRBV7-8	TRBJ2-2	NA	CASSLKNFANTGELFF	TGTGCCAGCAGCTTAAAAAACTTCGCGAACACCGGGGAGCTGTTTTTT
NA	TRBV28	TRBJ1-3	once	CASSLLGERAGNTIYF	TGTGCCAGCAGTTTATTGGGGGAGCGGGCCGGAAACACCATATATTTT
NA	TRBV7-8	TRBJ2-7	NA	CASSQAAGHYEQYF	TGTGCCAGCAGCCAAGCAGCAGGGCACTACGAGCAGTACTTC
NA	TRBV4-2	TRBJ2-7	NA	CASSQDIVYEQYF	TGTGCCAGCAGCCAAGATATTGTGTACGAGCAGTACTTC
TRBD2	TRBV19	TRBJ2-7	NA	CASRAGTSMYEQYF	TGTGCCAGTAGGGCCGGGACTAGCATGTACGAGCAGTACTTC
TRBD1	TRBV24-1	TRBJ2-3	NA	CATGTGGTDTQYF	TGTGCCACAGGGACAGGGGGCACAGATACGCAGTATTTT
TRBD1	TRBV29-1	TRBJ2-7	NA	CSVEVRGQGPYEQYF	TGCAGCGTTGAAGTCCGGGGACAGGGACCGTACGAGCAGTACTTC
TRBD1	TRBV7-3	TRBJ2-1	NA	CASSFRGQGADEQFF	TGTGCCAGCAGCTTCCGCGGACAGGGGGCGGATGAGCAGTTCTTC
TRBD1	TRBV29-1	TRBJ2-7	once	CSVEEGDRGRNRYF	TGCAGCGTTGAAGAAGGGGACAGGGGGCGCAATCGGTACTTC
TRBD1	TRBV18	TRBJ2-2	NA	CASSSDRGRTGELFF	TGTGCCAGCTCATCTGACAGGGGGCGAACCGGGGAGCTGTTTTTT
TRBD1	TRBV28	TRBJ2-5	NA	CASSFSTRGQGETQYF	TGTGCCAGCAGTTTCTCTACTCGGGGACAGGGAGAGACCCAGTACTTC
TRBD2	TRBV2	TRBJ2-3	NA	CASRPLAGGLTDTQYF	TGTGCCAGCAGACCATTAGCGGGAGGGTTGACAGATACGCAGTATTTT
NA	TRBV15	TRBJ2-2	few	CATSRDLNGELFF	TGTGCCACCAGCAGAGATCTAAACGGGGAGCTGTTTTTT
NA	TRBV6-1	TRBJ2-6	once	CASSEWGLSSGANVLTF	TGTGCCAGCAGTGAATGGGGGCTCTCCTCTGGGGCCAACGTCCTGACTTTC
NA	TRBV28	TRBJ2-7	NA	CASSAPGAPGEQYF	TGTGCCAGCAGCGCCCCAGGGGCTCCAGGGGAGCAGTACTTC
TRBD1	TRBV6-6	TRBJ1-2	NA	CASSRTGNTYGYTF	TGTGCCAGCAGTCGGACAGGGAATACCTATGGCTACACCTTC
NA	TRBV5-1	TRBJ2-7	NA	CASSLESGTYEQYF	TGCGCCAGCAGCTTGGAATCAGGGACCTACGAGCAGTACTTC
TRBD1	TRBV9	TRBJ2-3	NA	CASSVVDRGYPDTQYF	TGTGCCAGCAGCGTAGTCGACAGGGGCTACCCAGATACGCAGTATTTT
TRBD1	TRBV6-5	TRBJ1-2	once	CASSYRAGGSYGYTF	TGTGCCAGCAGTTATAGGGCAGGGGGCTCCTATGGCTACACCTTC
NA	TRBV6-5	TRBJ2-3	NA	CASSYSAFFTDTQYF	TGTGCCAGCAGTTACTCGGCTTTTTTCACAGATACGCAGTATTTT
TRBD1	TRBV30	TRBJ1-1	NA	CAWIQDRGTEAFF	TGTGCCTGGATTCAAGACAGGGGAACTGAAGCTTTCTTT
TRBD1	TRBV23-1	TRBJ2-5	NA	CASSQWDRGEQETQYF	TGCGCCAGCAGTCAATGGGACAGGGGGGAACAAGAGACCCAGTACTTC
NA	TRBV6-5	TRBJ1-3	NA	CASSTGRGNTIYF	TGTGCCAGCAGTACAGGGCGCGGAAACACCATATATTTT
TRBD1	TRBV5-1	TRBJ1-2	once	CASSLAPGQGPNYGYTF	TGCGCCAGCAGCTTGGCCCCGGGACAGGGACCAAACTATGGCTACACCTTC
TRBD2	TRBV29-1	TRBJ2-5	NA	CSVGGLAGETQYF	TGCAGCGTTGGGGGACTAGCCGGCGAGACCCAGTACTTC
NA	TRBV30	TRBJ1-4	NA	CAWSLGPGGSDEKLFF	TGTGCCTGGAGTCTTGGCCCAGGAGGATCCGATGAAAAACTGTTTTTT
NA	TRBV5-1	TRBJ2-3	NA	CASSFGSTGDTQYF	TGCGCCAGCAGCTTTGGGAGCACAGGGGATACGCAGTATTTT
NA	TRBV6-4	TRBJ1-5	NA	CASSDSGQYYSNQPQHF	TGTGCCAGCAGTGACTCGGGGCAGTACTATAGCAATCAGCCCCAGCATTTT
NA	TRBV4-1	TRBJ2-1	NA	CASSVGVWEQFF	TGCGCCAGCAGCGTCGGGGTTTGGGAGCAGTTCTTC
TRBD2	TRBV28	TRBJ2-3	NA	CASSAGLAGADTQYF	TGTGCCAGCAGTGCCGGACTAGCGGGAGCAGATACGCAGTATTTT
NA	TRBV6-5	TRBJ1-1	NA	CASRGMGGTEAFF	TGTGCCAGCAGGGGAATGGGGGGCACTGAAGCTTTCTTT
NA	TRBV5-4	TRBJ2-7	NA	CASSQSTSYEQYF	TGTGCCAGCAGCCAGTCGACTAGTTACGAGCAGTACTTC
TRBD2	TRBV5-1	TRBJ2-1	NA	CASSLATSGNEQFF	TGCGCCAGCAGCTTGGCCACTAGCGGCAATGAGCAGTTCTTC